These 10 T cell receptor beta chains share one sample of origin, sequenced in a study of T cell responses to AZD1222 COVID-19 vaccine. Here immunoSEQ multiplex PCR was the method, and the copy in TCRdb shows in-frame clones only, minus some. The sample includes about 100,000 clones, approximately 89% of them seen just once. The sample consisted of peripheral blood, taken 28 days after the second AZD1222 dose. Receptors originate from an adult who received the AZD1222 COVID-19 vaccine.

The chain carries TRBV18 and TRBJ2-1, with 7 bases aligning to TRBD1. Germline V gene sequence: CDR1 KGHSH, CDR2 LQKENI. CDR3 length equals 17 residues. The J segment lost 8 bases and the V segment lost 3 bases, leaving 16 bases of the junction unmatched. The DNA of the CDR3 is TGTGCCAGCTCACCCGGGACAGACAGGGCCTTCCCCCATGAGCAGTTCTTC. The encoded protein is CASSPGTDRAFPHEQFF. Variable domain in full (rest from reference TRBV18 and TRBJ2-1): NAGVMQNPRHLVRRRGQEARLRCSPMKGHSHVYWYRQLPEEGLKFMVYLQKENIIDESGMPKERFSAEFPKEGPSILRIQQVVRGDSAAYFCASSPGTDRAFPHEQFFGPGTRLTVL.

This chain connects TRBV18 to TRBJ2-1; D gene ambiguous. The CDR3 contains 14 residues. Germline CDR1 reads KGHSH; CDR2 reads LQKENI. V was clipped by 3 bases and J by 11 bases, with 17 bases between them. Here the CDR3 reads CASSPSDTRRKQFF. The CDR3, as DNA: TGTGCCAGCTCACCCTCTGACACCCGGCGGAAGCAGTTCTTC.

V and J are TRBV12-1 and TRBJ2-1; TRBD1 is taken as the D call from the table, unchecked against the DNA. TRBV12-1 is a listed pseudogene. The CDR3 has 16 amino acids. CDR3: CASSPGQGNSYNEQFF. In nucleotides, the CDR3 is TGTGCCAGCAGCCCAGGACAGGGGAACTCCTACAATGAGCAGTTCTTC.

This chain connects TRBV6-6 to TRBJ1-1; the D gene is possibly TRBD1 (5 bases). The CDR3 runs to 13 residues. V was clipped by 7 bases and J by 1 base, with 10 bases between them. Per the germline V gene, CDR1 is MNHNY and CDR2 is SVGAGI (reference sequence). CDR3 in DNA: TGTGCCAGCACTGACAGCCAGAACACTGAAGCTTTCTTT. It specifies CASTDSQNTEAFF.

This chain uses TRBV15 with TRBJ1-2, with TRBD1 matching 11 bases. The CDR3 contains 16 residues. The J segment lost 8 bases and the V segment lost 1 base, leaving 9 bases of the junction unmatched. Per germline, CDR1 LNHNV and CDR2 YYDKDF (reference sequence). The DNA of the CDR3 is TGTGCCACCAGCAGAGCAGGGACAGGGGGGTTAAGAGGCTACACCTTC. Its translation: CATSRAGTGGLRGYTF.

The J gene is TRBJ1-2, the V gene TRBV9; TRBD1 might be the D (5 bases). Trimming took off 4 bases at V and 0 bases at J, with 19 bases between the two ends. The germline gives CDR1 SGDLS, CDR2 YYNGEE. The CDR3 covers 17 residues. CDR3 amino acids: CASSLHGQIITNYGYTF. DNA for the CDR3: TGTGCCAGCAGCCTACACGGACAAATTATAACTAACTATGGCTACACCTTC.

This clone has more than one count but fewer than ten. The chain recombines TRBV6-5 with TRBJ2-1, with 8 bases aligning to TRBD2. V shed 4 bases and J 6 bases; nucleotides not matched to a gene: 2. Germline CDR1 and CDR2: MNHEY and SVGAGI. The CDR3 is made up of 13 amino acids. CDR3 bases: TGTGCCAGCAGTTTTACTAGCGGCAATGAGCAGTTCTTC. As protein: CASSFTSGNEQFF.

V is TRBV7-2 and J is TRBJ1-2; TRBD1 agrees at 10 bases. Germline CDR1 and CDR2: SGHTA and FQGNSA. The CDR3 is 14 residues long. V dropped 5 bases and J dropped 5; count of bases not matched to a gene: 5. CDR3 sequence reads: CASSPGQGGYGYTF. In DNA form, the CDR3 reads TGTGCCAGCAGCCCCGGACAGGGGGGGTATGGCTACACCTTC.

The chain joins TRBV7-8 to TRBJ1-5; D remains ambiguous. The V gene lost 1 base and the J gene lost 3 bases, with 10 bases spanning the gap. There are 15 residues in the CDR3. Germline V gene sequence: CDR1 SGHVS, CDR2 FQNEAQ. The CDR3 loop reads CASSLGRTDNQPQHF. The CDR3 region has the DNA TGTGCCAGCAGCTTAGGCAGGACGGACAATCAGCCCCAGCATTTT.

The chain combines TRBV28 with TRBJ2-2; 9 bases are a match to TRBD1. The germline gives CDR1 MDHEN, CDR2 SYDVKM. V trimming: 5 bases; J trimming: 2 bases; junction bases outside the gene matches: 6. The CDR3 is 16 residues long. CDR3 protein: CASSPRTGANTGELFF. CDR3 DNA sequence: TGTGCCAGCAGTCCTAGGACAGGGGCAAACACCGGGGAGCTGTTTTTT.